The following is a T cell receptor (beta chain) sequence with its context. Its target is not known. This sample is drawn from a study of CD8+CD57+ T cells in acquired aplastic anemia. For the study at large: Sorted CD4+ and CD8+ cells gave an average of 3.2 ug of DNA. General study results and limits: Simpson's diversity of CD8+ cells was not significantly different in patients compared with controls.

The use of genomic DNA as template underpinned the TCR beta VDJ and CDR3 profiling. TCRdb reprocessed the reads with MiXCR, giving one entry per CDR3 protein. The table records 350,000 to 450,000 distinct CDR3 sequences, around 72% of them present only once. Germline V CDR1 and CDR2: SQVTM, ANQGSEA. The V segment lost 7 bases and the J segment 8 bases; nucleotides outside the gene matches: 16. This CDR3 has 16 residues. V is TRBV29-1 and J is TRBJ1-3; TRBD1 matches at 11 bases. Sequenced material: sorted CD4+, CD8+, or CD8+CD57+ T cells (not recorded which) from PBMCs. The clonotype was recovered from a human donor in good health, serving as a control. CDR3 sequence (DNA): TGCAGCGCCGGAGGCTTGGGACAGGGGGAAGGCTACACCATATATTTT. Protein: CSAGGLGQGEGYTIYF.